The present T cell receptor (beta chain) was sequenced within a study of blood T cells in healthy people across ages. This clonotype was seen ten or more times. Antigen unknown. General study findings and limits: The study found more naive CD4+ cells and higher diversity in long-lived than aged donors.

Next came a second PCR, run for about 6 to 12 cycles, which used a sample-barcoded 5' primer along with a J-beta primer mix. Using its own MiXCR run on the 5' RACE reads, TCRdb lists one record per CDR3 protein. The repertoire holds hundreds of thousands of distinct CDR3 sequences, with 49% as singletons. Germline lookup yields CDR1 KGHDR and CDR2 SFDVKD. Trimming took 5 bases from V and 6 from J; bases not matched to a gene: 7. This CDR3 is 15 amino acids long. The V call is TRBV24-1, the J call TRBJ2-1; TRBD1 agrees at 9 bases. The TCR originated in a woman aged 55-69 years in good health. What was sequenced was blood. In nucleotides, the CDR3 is TGTGCCACCAGTGCAGGACAGGGGAGGAGCAATGAGCAGTTCTTC. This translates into CATSAGQGRSNEQFF.